These T cell receptor beta chains were read from a single sample in a study of blood T cell repertoires in COVID-19. Only in-frame clones appear in the TCRdb table, and some are missing; sequencing was by immunoSEQ multiplex PCR. Of fewer than 200,000 clones in the sample, about nine tenths are singletons; the top ten hold about 4.6%. The sequenced sample consisted of peripheral blood. All receptors derive from a man between 25 and 39 years old with COVID-19, enrolled during active disease. The conserved cysteine and the conserved F or W are not part of the CDR3 here. D genes are given only for firm matches.

d_gene	j_gene	v_gene	CDR3aa
TRBD2	TRBJ2-2	TRBV5-4	ASSSLRGAGDTGELF
TRBD2	TRBJ2-3	TRBV5-4	ASSRGGLGGTDTQY
-	TRBJ1-5	TRBV2	ASSRQINQPQH
-	TRBJ2-2	TRBV18	ASSPQPGGTGELF
TRBD2	TRBJ2-1	TRBV9	ASSVRQRGDNEQF
TRBD1	TRBJ1-5	TRBV24-1	ATSDFKRQGENQPQH
-	TRBJ1-4	TRBV6-5	ASSKPRDTGEKLF
TRBD2	TRBJ2-1	TRBV15	ATSRVRERGPYNEQF
TRBD1	TRBJ2-2	TRBV28	ASTPAGQGSNTGELF
-	TRBJ1-1	TRBV6-5	ASRGGSGTEAF
TRBD2	TRBJ2-1	TRBV7-3	ASSLSGRAIANEQF
TRBD1	TRBJ1-3	TRBV12-5	ASIREQGVNTIY
-	TRBJ1-5	TRBV4-3	ASSHAWTDSNQPQH
-	TRBJ1-2	TRBV6-5	ASSYSGGYGYT
TRBD1	TRBJ2-3	TRBV10-3	ASADRGAPDTQY
-	TRBJ1-5	TRBV18	ASSPQNPGQPQH
TRBD2	TRBJ2-5	TRBV19	ASSISPSLGLAGRETQY
TRBD1	TRBJ1-6	TRBV27	ASSLRDRASPLH
TRBD1	TRBJ1-4	TRBV7-9	ASSVLTGGNEKLF
TRBD2	TRBJ2-7	TRBV5-4	ASSLNPSGGYEQY
-	TRBJ1-2	TRBV9	ASTPEVDLERDGYT
-	TRBJ2-7	TRBV18	ASSPPGVRSEQY
-	TRBJ1-5	TRBV7-6	ASSLVGDGNQPQH
-	TRBJ2-7	TRBV28	ASSGETVGYYEQY
-	TRBJ1-2	TRBV25-1	ASSDLGSGLVYGYT
-	TRBJ2-7	TRBV2	ASRPDTYEQY
TRBD1	TRBJ2-2	TRBV24-1	ATSDSTGRNPGELF
TRBD1	TRBJ2-5	TRBV5-6	ASNRDSQETQY
-	TRBJ1-3	TRBV9	ASSVVEANSGNTIY
-	TRBJ2-7	TRBV6-2/TRBV6-3	ASSYPHGTYEQY
-	TRBJ1-1	TRBV3-1/TRBV3-2	ASSQGNSAGSTEAF
-	TRBJ1-5	TRBV24-1	ATSDSAAGGNNQPQH
TRBD2	TRBJ2-7	TRBV13	ASSPSGGAIEQY
-	TRBJ1-1	TRBV7-6	ASSSTGQFLTEAF
TRBD2	TRBJ2-2	TRBV28	ASSLLAGAAGELF
-	TRBJ2-7	TRBV6-5	ASRYSHFYEQY
-	TRBJ1-5	TRBV4-1	ASSQATGPHQPQH
TRBD1	TRBJ2-1	TRBV29-1	SVILTDRDHEQF
-	TRBJ1-2	TRBV6-1	ASSETPSGGYT
-	TRBJ2-1	TRBV18	ASSSQEAGLSYNEQF
TRBD2	TRBJ2-2	TRBV4-2	ASSQDRAGTTRELF
-	TRBJ1-2	TRBV24-1	ATSDLAANYGYT
-	TRBJ2-3	TRBV6-6	ASRGRASSTDTQY
-	TRBJ1-1	TRBV24-1	ATSIGDPERAEAF
-	TRBJ1-5	TRBV4-3	ASSQDIGGGGNQPQH
TRBD2	TRBJ2-7	TRBV10-3	AIGGGTYEQY
-	TRBJ1-5	TRBV19	ASSIGTRSNQPQH
-	TRBJ2-7	TRBV30	AYRFTGPSYEQY
-	TRBJ2-5	TRBV7-8	ASSLTDQETQY
-	TRBJ2-7	TRBV6-2/TRBV6-3	ASSFAGMREQY
-	TRBJ2-3	TRBV24-1	ATSDPGTQNTDTQY